The TCR beta chain under discussion was sequenced for a study of PD-L1 blockade in urothelial cancer. On the study more broadly: Researchers looked at the blood 3 weeks (second dose) and 6 weeks after treatment began. Study outcomes and limitations: Durable-benefit patients had greater expansion of tumor-associated blood clones at 3 weeks.

The CDR3 sequence is 16 residues long. The assay was immunoSEQ multiplex PCR, and TCRdb's table has in-frame clones only and misses some. Among roughly 100,000 clones listed, less than 85% were seen once. The sample's time point: peripheral blood 6 weeks after treatment start. In regard to this clone: What it binds is unknown.

The clonotype comes from a man between 65 and 85 years old with urothelial cancer. Material: PBMCs, obtained around atezolizumab (anti-PD-L1) treatment. The gene calls are TRBV7-5 and TRBJ1-5. TRBV7-5 is a listed pseudogene. CDR3 sequence reads: CARSLKPDLSRQPQHF. The CDR3 nucleotides read TGTGCCAGAAGCCTTAAGCCCGACCTATCGAGGCAGCCCCAGCATTTT.